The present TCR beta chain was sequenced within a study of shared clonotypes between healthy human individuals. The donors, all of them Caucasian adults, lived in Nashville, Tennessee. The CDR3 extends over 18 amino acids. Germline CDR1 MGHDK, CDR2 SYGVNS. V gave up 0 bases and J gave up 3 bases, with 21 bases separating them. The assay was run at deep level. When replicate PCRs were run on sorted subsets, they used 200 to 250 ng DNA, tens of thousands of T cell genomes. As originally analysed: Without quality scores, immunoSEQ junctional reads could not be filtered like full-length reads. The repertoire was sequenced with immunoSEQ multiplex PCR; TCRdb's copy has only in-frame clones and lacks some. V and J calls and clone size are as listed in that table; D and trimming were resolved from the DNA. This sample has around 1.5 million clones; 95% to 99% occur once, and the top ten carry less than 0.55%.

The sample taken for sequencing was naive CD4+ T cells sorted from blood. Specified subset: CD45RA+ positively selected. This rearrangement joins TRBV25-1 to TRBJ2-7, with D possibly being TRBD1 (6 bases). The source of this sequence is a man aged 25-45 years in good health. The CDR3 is CASSEYDRPVADRYEQYF. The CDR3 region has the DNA TGTGCCAGCAGTGAATATGACAGGCCTGTTGCTGACCGCTACGAGCAGTACTTC.